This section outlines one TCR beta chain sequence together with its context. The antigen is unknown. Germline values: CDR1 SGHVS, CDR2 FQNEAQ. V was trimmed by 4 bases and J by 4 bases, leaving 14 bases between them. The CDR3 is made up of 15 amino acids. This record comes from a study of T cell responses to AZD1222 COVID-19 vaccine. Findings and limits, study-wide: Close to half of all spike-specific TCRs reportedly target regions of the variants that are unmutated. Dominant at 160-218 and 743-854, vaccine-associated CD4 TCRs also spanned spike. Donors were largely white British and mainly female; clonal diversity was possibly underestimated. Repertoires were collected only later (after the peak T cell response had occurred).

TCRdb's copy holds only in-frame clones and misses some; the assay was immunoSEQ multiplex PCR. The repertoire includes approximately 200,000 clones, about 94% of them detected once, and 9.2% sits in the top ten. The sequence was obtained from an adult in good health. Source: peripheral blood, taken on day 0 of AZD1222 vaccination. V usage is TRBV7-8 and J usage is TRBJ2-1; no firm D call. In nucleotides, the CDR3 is TGTGCCAGCAGCTCCACGGGCCCGTATTACAATGAGCAGTTCTTC. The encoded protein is CASSSTGPYYNEQFF.